These T cell receptor beta chains were read from a single sample in a study of blood T cell repertoires in COVID-19. TCRdb's copy holds only in-frame clones and misses some; the assay was immunoSEQ multiplex PCR. Of about 73,000 clones in the sample, approximately 80% were seen once. Sequencing was carried out using peripheral blood. The receptors were gathered from a woman aged 60 to 75 with acute or convalescent COVID-19. Each CDR3 is given with its conserved first and last residue. A D gene is named only where the DNA matches it firmly. The size entry is marked missing in some rows and otherwise reads once, few, many or a size class.

clone size	D gene	V gene	J gene	CDR3 DNA	CDR3 protein
NA	TRBD1	TRBV7-6	TRBJ2-1	TGTGCCAGCAGCCCCGCATCGGGACAGGCTGGGCATGAGCAGTTCTTC	CASSPASGQAGHEQFF
NA	NA	TRBV27	TRBJ1-1	TGTGCCAGCAGTTTCTGGGCAAACACTGAAGCTTTCTTT	CASSFWANTEAFF
NA	NA	TRBV5-6	TRBJ1-2	TGTGCCAGCAGCTGGGGGCCTCACCCTAACTATGGCTACACCTTC	CASSWGPHPNYGYTF
NA	NA	TRBV29-1	TRBJ1-2	TGCAGCGTTGACCTGTGGCAGGGATCCTATGGCTACACCTTC	CSVDLWQGSYGYTF
once	NA	TRBV10-3	TRBJ1-6	TGTGCCATCAGTGAGTCCCCTCAGGGGCAGGATTCACCCCTCCACTTT	CAISESPQGQDSPLHF
medium-sized	TRBD1	TRBV19	TRBJ1-3	TGTGCCAGCATTGGCCTTAACAGGGGTTCCTCTGGAAACACCATATATTTT	CASIGLNRGSSGNTIYF
NA	TRBD1	TRBV19	TRBJ1-6	TGTGCCAGTAGTATCGGACAGGGGAATTCACCCCTCCACTTT	CASSIGQGNSPLHF
NA	NA	TRBV18	TRBJ1-1	TGTGCCAGCTCACCTACGGGGGGATCGAACACTGAAGCTTTCTTT	CASSPTGGSNTEAFF
once	NA	TRBV5-1	TRBJ1-1	TGCGCCAGCAGCTTGGGGGGCGCGGACACTGAAGCTTTCTTT	CASSLGGADTEAFF
NA	NA	TRBV5-1	TRBJ1-1	TGCGCCAGCAGCTTGGATCTGTTCGGTGAAGCTTTCTTT	CASSLDLFGEAFF
NA	TRBD1	TRBV6-1	TRBJ1-2	TGTGCCAGCAGTGGCGGGGACAGGAGGGGAGTGGGCTATGGCTACACCTTC	CASSGGDRRGVGYGYTF
NA	NA	TRBV29-1	TRBJ1-2	TGCAGCGTTTCCTCAGGGGAGGGATATGGCTACACCTTC	CSVSSGEGYGYTF
NA	NA	TRBV5-6	TRBJ1-2	TGTGCCAGCAGCTTCAGGTTCTCGGACACCTTCTATGGCTACACCTTC	CASSFRFSDTFYGYTF
NA	TRBD2	TRBV11-2	TRBJ2-3	TGTGCCAGCAGCTTGGGACTAGCGTGGAATACGCAGTATTTT	CASSLGLAWNTQYF
NA	TRBD2	TRBV5-1	TRBJ2-5	TGCGCCAGCAGCCCAGGGATAATGGGACTAGCTATTGGCGAGACCCAGTACTTC	CASSPGIMGLAIGETQYF
NA	TRBD2	TRBV6-2/TRBV6-3	TRBJ2-1	TGTGCCAGCAGTTACTCGACTCTAGCGGGGTACAATGAGCAGTTCTTC	CASSYSTLAGYNEQFF
NA	NA	TRBV20-1	TRBJ1-5	TGCAGTGCTAGTCCGGGACCGGGGGGCAATCAGCCCCAGCATTTT	CSASPGPGGNQPQHF
NA	NA	TRBV18	TRBJ2-1	TGTGCCAGCTCACCTCAGGGCCCGAGGAATGAGCAGTTCTTC	CASSPQGPRNEQFF
NA	TRBD1	TRBV9	TRBJ1-1	TGTGCCAGCAGCGGAAATAGGGGGCCCAACGCTGAAGCTTTCTTT	CASSGNRGPNAEAFF
NA	NA	TRBV7-9	TRBJ1-4	TGTGCCAGCAGCTTAACAGGGCCTGGTGAAAAACTGTTTTTT	CASSLTGPGEKLFF
NA	NA	TRBV4-2	TRBJ2-1	TGTGCCAGCAGCCAAGAGGAGGCTATACCGTTCTTC	CASSQEEAIPFF
NA	TRBD2	TRBV5-4	TRBJ2-1	TGTGCCAGCAGCTTGGGGGGGGGTATTGGCCCCAATGAGCAGTTCTTC	CASSLGGGIGPNEQFF
few	NA	TRBV28	TRBJ2-7	TGTGCCAGCAGTCCGTCCTGGCTAGCCAGGAGCTCCTACGAGCAGTACTTC	CASSPSWLARSSYEQYF
NA	NA	TRBV7-9	TRBJ2-7	TGTGCCAGCAGCTTTCGCAGGATGGGCGAGCAGTACTTC	CASSFRRMGEQYF
NA	NA	TRBV7-2	TRBJ1-2	TGTGCCAGCAGCTTAGACTCCGGGAGGGGGAATGGCTACACCTTC	CASSLDSGRGNGYTF
NA	NA	TRBV19	TRBJ1-6	TGTGCCAGTAGTATGCAGTTGTTTTCCGGACAGCGAAATTCACCCCTCCACTTT	CASSMQLFSGQRNSPLHF
NA	TRBD1	TRBV6-5	TRBJ1-1	TGTGCCAGCACGGACAGGGGGAACGCTGAAGCTTTCTTT	CASTDRGNAEAFF
NA	NA	TRBV19	TRBJ2-3	TGTGCCAGTAGTAAAGGGACTCGACTGGATACGCAGTATTTT	CASSKGTRLDTQYF
NA	TRBD1	TRBV5-1	TRBJ2-7	TGCGCCAGCAGCTCCGGACAGGGTCTCTACGAGCAGTACTTC	CASSSGQGLYEQYF
NA	NA	TRBV7-9	TRBJ1-2	TGTGCCAGCAGCCCCGAGGTTCGCGGCTACACCTTC	CASSPEVRGYTF
NA	TRBD2	TRBV27	TRBJ2-2	TGTGCCAGCAGTTTATCCCCCTGGACTAGCGGGGGCCCGACGTATAACACCGGGGAGCTGTTTTTT	CASSLSPWTSGGPTYNTGELFF
NA	TRBD1	TRBV19	TRBJ1-3	TGTGCCAGTAGTACCCGGGACAGGGGGCCGGAACAGGCTGGAAACACCATATATTTT	CASSTRDRGPEQAGNTIYF
NA	TRBD2	TRBV5-6	TRBJ2-7	TGTGCCAGCAGCCCGGGACTAGCGCCCTACGAGCAGTACTTC	CASSPGLAPYEQYF
NA	TRBD1	TRBV11-2	TRBJ1-5	TGTGCCAGCAGCGAACAGGGGGCCGGCAATCAGCCCCAGCATTTT	CASSEQGAGNQPQHF
NA	NA	TRBV9	TRBJ2-3	TGTGCCAGCAGCCCGCGGACAGCTCTTAGGGGGGATACGCAGTATTTT	CASSPRTALRGDTQYF
NA	NA	TRBV3-1/TRBV3-2	TRBJ1-5	TGTGCCAGCAGCCAAAGAGTTGATCAGCCCCAGCATTTT	CASSQRVDQPQHF
NA	NA	TRBV5-4	TRBJ2-7	TGTGCCAGCAGCTTCCGTGGCTCGTCCTACGAGCAGTACTTC	CASSFRGSSYEQYF
NA	TRBD2	TRBV19	TRBJ2-1	TGTGCCAGTAGTACCGGGACTAGAGGAAACAATGAGCAGTTCTTC	CASSTGTRGNNEQFF